The T cell receptor beta chain under discussion was sequenced for a study of CD8+CD57+ T cells in acquired aplastic anemia. As for the study in general: Sorted CD4+ and CD8+ cells gave an average of roughly 3.5 ug of DNA. Findings and caveats of the study: Shared by patients and controls, just under 30 CD8+ CDR3s were abundant in patients. Patient and control CD8+ Simpson's diversity was not significantly different.

Comments on this clonotype: What it binds is unknown.

The CDR3 extends over 15 amino acids. The trim removed 4 bases at V and 8 bases at J, leaving 11 bases unmatched. From germline, CDR1 is KGHDR and CDR2 SFDVKD. Genomic DNA provided the template from which TCR beta VDJ and CDR3 profiles were obtained. One entry per CDR3 protein results from TCRdb running MiXCR on the reads. Seen here are some 48,000 distinct CDR3 sequences, approximately 72% observed once, and the top ten hold around a third. The sample was sorted CD4+, CD8+, or CD8+CD57+ T cells (not recorded which) from PBMCs. The sequence was collected from a human donor in good health, serving as a control. V and J are TRBV24-1 and TRBJ1-2, with TRBD1 matching over 8 bases. The chain's CDR3 is CATSDSDRGLWGYTF. In nucleotides, the CDR3 is TGTGCCACCAGTGACAGCGACAGGGGCCTATGGGGCTACACCTTC.